A single TCR beta chain is shown here with its context. Only in-frame clones appear in the TCRdb table, and some are missing; sequencing was by immunoSEQ multiplex PCR. Seen here are some 79,000 clones, roughly 90% observed once, and the top ten hold 4%. This sample is drawn from a study of control samples from healthy donors and cancer patients. V lost 5 bases and J 5 bases, leaving 15 bases between the germline ends. Germline values: CDR1 SGHTA, CDR2 FQGNSA. This CDR3 is 15 amino acids long. Sequenced: blood. The chain combines TRBV7-2 with TRBJ1-4, with no clear D. The origin of this receptor is a woman aged 45-65 years in good health. In DNA, the CDR3 is TGTGCCAGCAGCGTAAGGACTGGGTCGAATGAAAAACTGTTTTTT. Encoded protein: CASSVRTGSNEKLFF.